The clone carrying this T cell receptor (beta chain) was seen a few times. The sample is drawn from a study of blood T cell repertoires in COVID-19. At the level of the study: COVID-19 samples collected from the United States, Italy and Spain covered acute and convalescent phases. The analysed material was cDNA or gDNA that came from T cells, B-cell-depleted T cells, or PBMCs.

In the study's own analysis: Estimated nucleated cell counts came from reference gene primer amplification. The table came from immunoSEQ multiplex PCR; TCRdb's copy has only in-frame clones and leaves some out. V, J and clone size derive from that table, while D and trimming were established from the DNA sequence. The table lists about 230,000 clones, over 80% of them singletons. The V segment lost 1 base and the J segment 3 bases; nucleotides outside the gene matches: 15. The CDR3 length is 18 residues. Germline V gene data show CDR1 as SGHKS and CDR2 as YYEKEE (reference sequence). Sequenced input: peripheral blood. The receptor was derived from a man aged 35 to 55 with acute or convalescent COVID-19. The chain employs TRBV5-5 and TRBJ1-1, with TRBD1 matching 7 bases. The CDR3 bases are TGTGCCAGCAGCTTGATAAGGCACAGGGGTCGCCAGTACACTGAAGCTTTCTTT. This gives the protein CASSLIRHRGRQYTEAFF.